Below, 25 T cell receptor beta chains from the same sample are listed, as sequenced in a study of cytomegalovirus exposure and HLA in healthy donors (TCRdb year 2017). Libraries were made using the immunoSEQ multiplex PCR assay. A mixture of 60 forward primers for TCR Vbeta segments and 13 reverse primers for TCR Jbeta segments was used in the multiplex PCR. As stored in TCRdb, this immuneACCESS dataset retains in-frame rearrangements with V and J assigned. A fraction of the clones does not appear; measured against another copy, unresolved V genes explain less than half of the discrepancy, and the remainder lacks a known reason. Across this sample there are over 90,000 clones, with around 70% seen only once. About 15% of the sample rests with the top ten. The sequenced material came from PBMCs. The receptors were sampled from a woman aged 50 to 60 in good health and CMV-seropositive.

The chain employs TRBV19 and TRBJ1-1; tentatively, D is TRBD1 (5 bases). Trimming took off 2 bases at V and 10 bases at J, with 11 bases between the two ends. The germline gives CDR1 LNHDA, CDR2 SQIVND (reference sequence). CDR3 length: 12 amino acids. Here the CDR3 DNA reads TGTGCCAGTAGTATATTCGATGGGGCAGCTTTCTTT. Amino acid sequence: CASSIFDGAAFF.

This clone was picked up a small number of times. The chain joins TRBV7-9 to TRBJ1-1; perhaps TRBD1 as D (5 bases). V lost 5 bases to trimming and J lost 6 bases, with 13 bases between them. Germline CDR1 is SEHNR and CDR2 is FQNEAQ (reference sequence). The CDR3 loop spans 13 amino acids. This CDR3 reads CASSTTRTSEAFF. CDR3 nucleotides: TGTGCCAGCAGCACAACTCGGACATCTGAAGCTTTCTTT.

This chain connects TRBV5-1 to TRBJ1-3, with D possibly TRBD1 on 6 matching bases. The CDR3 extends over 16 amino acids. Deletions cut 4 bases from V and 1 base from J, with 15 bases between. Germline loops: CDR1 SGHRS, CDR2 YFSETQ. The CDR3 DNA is TGCGCCAGCAGCGAGAGCCCGACAGGATCTGGAAACACCATATATTTT. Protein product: CASSESPTGSGNTIYF.

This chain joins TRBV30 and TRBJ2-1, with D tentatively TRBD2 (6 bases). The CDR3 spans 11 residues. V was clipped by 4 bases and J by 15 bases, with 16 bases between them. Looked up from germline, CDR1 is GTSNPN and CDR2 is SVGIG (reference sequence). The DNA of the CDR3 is TGTGCCTGGAAACCCGCGGGAACTTCGTTCTTC. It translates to CAWKPAGTSFF.

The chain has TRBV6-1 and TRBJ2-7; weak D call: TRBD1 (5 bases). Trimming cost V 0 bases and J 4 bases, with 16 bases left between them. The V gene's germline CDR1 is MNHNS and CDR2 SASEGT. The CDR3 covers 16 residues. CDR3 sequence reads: CASSEAQGPRAYEQYF. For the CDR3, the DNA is TGTGCCAGCAGTGAAGCTCAAGGGCCCAGGGCGTACGAGCAGTACTTC.

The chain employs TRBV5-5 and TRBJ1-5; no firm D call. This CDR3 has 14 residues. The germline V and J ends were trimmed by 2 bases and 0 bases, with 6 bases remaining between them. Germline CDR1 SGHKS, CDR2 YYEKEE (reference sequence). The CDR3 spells CASSLEVSNQPQHF. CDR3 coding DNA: TGTGCCAGCAGCTTAGAGGTTAGCAATCAGCCCCAGCATTTT.

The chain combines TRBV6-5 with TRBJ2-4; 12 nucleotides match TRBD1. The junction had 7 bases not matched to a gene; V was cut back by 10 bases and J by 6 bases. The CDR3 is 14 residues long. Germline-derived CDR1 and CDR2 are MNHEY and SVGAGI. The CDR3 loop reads CATSGTGGINIQYF. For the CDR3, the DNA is TGTGCCACCTCCGGGACAGGGGGCATAAACATTCAGTACTTC.

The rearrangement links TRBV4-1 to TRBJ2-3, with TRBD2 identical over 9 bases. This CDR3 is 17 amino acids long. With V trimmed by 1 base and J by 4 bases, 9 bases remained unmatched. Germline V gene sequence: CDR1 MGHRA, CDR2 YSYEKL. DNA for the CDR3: TGCGCCAGCAGCCAAGGGCGGGAGGGCCTCGGATCAGATACGCAGTATTTT. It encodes CASSQGREGLGSDTQYF.

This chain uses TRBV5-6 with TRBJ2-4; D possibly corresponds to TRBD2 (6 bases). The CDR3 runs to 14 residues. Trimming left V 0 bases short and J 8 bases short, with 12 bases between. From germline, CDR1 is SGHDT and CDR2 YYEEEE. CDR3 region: CASSLGWRGYIQYF. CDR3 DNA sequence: TGTGCCAGCAGCTTGGGATGGAGGGGATACATTCAGTACTTC.

This chain's CDR3 is CASSAGQGAIEQYF. The CDR3 nucleotides read TGTGCCAGCAGTGCGGGACAGGGGGCGATCGAGCAGTACTTC. The chain couples TRBV6-1 to TRBJ2-5; 12 bases fit TRBD1. The DNA end favors TRBJ2-7, so the J call may be wrong. Germline V gene sequence: CDR1 MNHNS, CDR2 SASEGT. The CDR3 is made up of 14 amino acids.

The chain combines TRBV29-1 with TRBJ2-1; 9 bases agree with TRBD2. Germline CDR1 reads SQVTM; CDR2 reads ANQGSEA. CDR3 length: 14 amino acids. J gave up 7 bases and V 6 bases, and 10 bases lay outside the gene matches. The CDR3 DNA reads TGCAGCGTGCAACCGGGACTAGCCCCAAATGAGCAGTTCTTC. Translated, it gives CSVQPGLAPNEQFF.

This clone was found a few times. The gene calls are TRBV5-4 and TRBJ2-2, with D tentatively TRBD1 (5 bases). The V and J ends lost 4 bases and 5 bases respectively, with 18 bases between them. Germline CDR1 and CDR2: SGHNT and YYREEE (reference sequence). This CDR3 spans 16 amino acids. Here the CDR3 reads CASSLRQGLGTGELFF. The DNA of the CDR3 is TGTGCCAGCAGCCTGAGGCAGGGCTTGGGTACCGGGGAGCTGTTTTTT.

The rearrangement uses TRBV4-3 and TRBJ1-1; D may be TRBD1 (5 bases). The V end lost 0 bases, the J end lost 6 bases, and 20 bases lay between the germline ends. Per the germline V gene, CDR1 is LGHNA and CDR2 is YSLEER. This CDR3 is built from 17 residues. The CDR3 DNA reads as TGCGCCAGCAGCCAAGATCGGGGGGGACTATGGGCAGCTGAAGCTTTCTTT. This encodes CASSQDRGGLWAAEAFF.

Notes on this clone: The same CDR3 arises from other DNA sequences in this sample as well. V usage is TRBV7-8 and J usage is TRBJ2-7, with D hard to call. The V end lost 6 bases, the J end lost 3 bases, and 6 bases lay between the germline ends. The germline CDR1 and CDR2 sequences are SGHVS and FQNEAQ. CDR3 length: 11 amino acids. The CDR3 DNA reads TGTGCCAGCAGTCGAGGCTACGAGCAGTACTTC. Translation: CASSRGYEQYF.

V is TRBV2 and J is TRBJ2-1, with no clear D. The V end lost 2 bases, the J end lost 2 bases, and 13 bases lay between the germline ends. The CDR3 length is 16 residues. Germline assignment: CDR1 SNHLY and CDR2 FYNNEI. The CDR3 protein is CASSERLRRTYNEQFF. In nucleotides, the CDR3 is TGTGCCAGCAGTGAAAGACTCCGTAGGACCTACAATGAGCAGTTCTTC.

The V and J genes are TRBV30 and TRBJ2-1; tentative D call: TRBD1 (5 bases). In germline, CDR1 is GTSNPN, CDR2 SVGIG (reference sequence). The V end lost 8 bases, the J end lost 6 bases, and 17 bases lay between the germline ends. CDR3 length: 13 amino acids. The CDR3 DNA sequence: TGTGCCCACTCTGGGGCGCGTTTCAATGAGCAGTTCTTC. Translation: CAHSGARFNEQFF.

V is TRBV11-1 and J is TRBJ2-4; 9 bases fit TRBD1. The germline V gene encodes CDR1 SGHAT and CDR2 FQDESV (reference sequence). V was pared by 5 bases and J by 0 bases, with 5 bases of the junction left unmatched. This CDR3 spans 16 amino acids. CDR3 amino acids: CASSPGTGIAKNIQYF. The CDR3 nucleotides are TGTGCCAGCAGCCCAGGGACAGGGATAGCCAAAAACATTCAGTACTTC.

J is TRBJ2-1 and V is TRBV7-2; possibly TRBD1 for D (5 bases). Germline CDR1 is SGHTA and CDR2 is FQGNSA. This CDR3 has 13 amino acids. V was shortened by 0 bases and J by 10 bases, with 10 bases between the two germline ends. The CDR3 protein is CASSLAWAGEQFF. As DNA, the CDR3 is TGTGCCAGCAGCTTAGCGTGGGCAGGGGAGCAGTTCTTC.

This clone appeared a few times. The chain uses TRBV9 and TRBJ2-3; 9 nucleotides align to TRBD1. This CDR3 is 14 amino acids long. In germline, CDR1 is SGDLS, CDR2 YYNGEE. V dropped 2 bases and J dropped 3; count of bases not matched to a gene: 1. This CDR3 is CASSVGQGTDTQYF. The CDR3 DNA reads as TGTGCCAGCAGCGTGGGACAGGGAACAGATACGCAGTATTTT.

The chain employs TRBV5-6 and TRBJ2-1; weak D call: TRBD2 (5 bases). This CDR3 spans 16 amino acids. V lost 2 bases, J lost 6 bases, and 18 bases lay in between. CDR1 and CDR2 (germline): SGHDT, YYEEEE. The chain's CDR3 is CASSLLDSKWGNEQFF. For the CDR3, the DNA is TGTGCCAGCAGCTTATTGGACTCAAAATGGGGCAATGAGCAGTTCTTC.

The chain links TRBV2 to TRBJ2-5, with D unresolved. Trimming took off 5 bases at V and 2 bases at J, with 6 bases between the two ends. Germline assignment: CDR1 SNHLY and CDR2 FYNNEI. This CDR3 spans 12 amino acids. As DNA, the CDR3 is TGTGCCAGCAGTTACAGACAAGAGACCCAGTACTTC. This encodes CASSYRQETQYF. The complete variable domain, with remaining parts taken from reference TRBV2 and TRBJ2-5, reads EPEVTQTPSHQVTQMGQEVILRCVPISNHLYFYWYRQILGQKVEFLVSFYNNEISEKSEIFDDQFSVERPDGSNFTLKIRSTKLEDSAMYFCASSYRQETQYFGPGTRLLVL.

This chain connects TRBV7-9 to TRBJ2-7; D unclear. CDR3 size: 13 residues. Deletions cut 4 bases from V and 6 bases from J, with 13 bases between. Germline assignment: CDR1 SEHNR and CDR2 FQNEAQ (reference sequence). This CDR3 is CASSSTSGSEQYF. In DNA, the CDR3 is TGTGCCAGCAGCTCTACCTCAGGTTCCGAGCAGTACTTC.

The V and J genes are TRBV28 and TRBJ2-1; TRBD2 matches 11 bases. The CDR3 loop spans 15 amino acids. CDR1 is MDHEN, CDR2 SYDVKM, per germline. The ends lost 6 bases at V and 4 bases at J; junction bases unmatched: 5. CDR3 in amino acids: CASSSGTSGYNEQFF. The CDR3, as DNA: TGTGCCAGCAGCTCCGGGACTAGCGGATACAATGAGCAGTTCTTC.

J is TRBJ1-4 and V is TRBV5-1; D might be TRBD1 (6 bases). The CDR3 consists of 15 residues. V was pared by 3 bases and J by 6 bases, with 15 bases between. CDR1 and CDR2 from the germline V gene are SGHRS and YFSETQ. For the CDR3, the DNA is TGCGCCAGCAGCTCCCAGGGGATGAGGGATGAAAAACTGTTTTTT. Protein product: CASSSQGMRDEKLFF.

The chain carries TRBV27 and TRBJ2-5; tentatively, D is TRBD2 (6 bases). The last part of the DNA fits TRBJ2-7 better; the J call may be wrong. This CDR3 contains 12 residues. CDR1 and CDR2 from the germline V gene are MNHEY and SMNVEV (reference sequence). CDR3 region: CASWDFPYEQYF. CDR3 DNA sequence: TGTGCCAGCTGGGACTTTCCCTACGAGCAGTACTTC.